The 18 T cell receptor beta chains in this list originate from one sample, sequenced in a study of CD8+CD57+ T cells in acquired aplastic anemia. Those patients picked for sequencing had displayed CD8+CD57+ cell expansion on flow cytometry. Genomic DNA, serving as template, underwent TCR beta VDJ and CDR3 profiling. Each CDR3 protein is one row after TCRdb ran MiXCR on the reads. Of over 150,000 distinct CDR3 sequences detected, about three fifths appear once; the ten largest clones hold approximately 42%. The material sequenced was sorted CD4+, CD8+, or CD8+CD57+ T cells (not recorded which) from PBMCs. Receptor source: a human donor with aplastic anemia.

This clonotype was detected ten times or more. The CDR3 reads CSACVTGDYEQYF. CDR3 DNA sequence: TGCAGCGCTTGTGTTACAGGGGACTACGAGCAGTACTTC. This rearrangement joins TRBV29-1 to TRBJ2-7, with 7 bases that match TRBD1. The CDR3 consists of 13 residues. J gave up 3 bases and V 7 bases, and 9 bases lay outside the gene matches. Germline CDR1 and CDR2: SQVTM and ANQGSEA.

The chain carries TRBV20-1 and TRBJ1-2; D unclear. Trimming pared 6 bases from V and 6 bases from J, leaving 20 bases between. The V gene's germline CDR1 is DFQATT and CDR2 SNEGSKA (reference sequence). The CDR3 spans 14 residues. In nucleotides, the CDR3 is TGCAGTGCCAGTTCCCCCCCACATAGGGATGGCTACACCTTC. Its translation: CSASSPPHRDGYTF.

The gene calls are TRBV6-6 and TRBJ1-1; D ambiguous. CDR3 length: 13 residues. Germline loops: CDR1 MNHNY, CDR2 SVGAGI (reference sequence). Trimming removed 2 bases from V and 4 bases from J, with 8 bases in between. In DNA form, the CDR3 reads TGTGCCAGCAGTTACGGTGAGAGCACTGAAGCTTTCTTT. Translation: CASSYGESTEAFF.

This chain connects TRBV24-1 to TRBJ2-1; D is tentatively TRBD1 or TRBD2 (5 bases each). Trimming shortened V by 9 bases and J by 10 bases, and 18 bases separated the two germline ends. This CDR3 spans 13 amino acids. CDR1 KGHDR and CDR2 SFDVKD come from the germline V gene. This chain's CDR3 is CATQGGGSEEQFF. As DNA, the CDR3 is TGTGCCACCCAGGGTGGGGGTAGTGAAGAGCAGTTCTTC.

The V call is TRBV15, the J call TRBJ1-5; no firm D call. V dropped 2 bases and J dropped 5 bases, with 7 bases sitting between them. Germline CDR1 and CDR2: LNHNV and YYDKDF (reference sequence). The CDR3 has 13 residues. CDR3 amino acids: CATSRTRDQPQHF. CDR3 bases: TGTGCCACCAGCAGAACAAGGGATCAGCCCCAGCATTTT.

This clonotype occurred a few times. The V and J genes are TRBV15 and TRBJ1-4, with TRBD1 as a possible D gene (5 bases). Germline CDR1 is LNHNV and CDR2 is YYDKDF (reference sequence). The V end lost 0 bases, the J end lost 10 bases, and 12 bases lay between the germline ends. The CDR3 spans 14 residues. The CDR3 region is CATSRDGGGPKLFF. The DNA for the CDR3 is TGTGCCACCAGCAGAGATGGCGGGGGTCCAAAACTGTTTTTT.

The V and J genes are TRBV20-1 and TRBJ2-7; 8 nucleotides match TRBD1. Germline V gene lookup returns CDR1 DFQATT and CDR2 SNEGSKA (reference sequence). With 6 bases clipped from V and 2 bases from J, the junction kept 12 bases outside the gene matches. The CDR3 extends over 15 amino acids. The CDR3 protein is CSARRGAGGAYEQYF. DNA of the CDR3: TGCAGTGCCCGAAGAGGGGCAGGGGGCGCCTACGAGCAGTACTTC.

This chain joins TRBV15 and TRBJ2-1, with 7 nucleotides matching TRBD2. Per the germline V gene, CDR1 is LNHNV and CDR2 is YYDKDF (reference sequence). The CDR3 spans 13 residues. V was pared by 8 bases and J by 4 bases, with 5 bases of the junction left unmatched. The CDR3 DNA follows: TGTGCCACCGGAACTAGCGTATACAATGAGCAGTTCTTC. Residues: CATGTSVYNEQFF. The whole variable domain, filled in from reference TRBV15 and TRBJ2-1, reads DAMVIQNPRYQVTQFGKPVTLSCSQTLNHNVMYWYQQKSSQAPKLLFHYYDKDFNNEADTPDNFQSRRPNTSFCFLDIRSPGLGDTAMYLCATGTSVYNEQFFGPGTRLTVL.

The rearrangement links TRBV11-2 to TRBJ2-3; 8 bases match TRBD2. V trimming: 4 bases; J trimming: 2 bases; junction bases outside the gene matches: 8. The CDR3 loop spans 16 amino acids. Looked up from germline, CDR1 is SGHAT and CDR2 is FQNNGV. CDR3 DNA: TGTGCCAGCAGCTCGAAGCGGGGGCCACCCACAGATACGCAGTATTTT. Its protein product is CASSSKRGPPTDTQYF.

The V call is TRBV2, the J call TRBJ2-7; D might be TRBD2 (5 bases). V lost 7 bases to trimming and J lost 3 bases, with 13 bases between them. Germline values: CDR1 SNHLY, CDR2 FYNNEI. The CDR3 loop spans 13 amino acids. CDR3 amino acids: CASNDYAGYEQYF. CDR3 in DNA: TGTGCCAGCAACGACTACGCTGGCTACGAGCAGTACTTC.

This clonotype was seen many times. The chain couples TRBV5-8 to TRBJ2-3, with D possibly TRBD1 on 6 matching bases. Trimming removed 4 bases at V and 2 bases at J, with 14 bases between. Per the germline V gene, CDR1 is SGHTS and CDR2 is YDEGEE. This CDR3 region has 15 residues. The CDR3: CASSISTGYTDTQYF. CDR3 coding DNA: TGTGCCAGCAGCATATCCACAGGGTACACAGATACGCAGTATTTT.

The rearrangement links TRBV24-1 to TRBJ1-2, with 8 nucleotides matching TRBD1. Trimming removed 4 bases from V and 7 bases from J; junction bases left unmatched: 7. CDR1 and CDR2 from the germline V gene are KGHDR and SFDVKD. The CDR3 loop spans 14 amino acids. The CDR3 here is CATSDPTGGGGYTF. The CDR3 nucleotides are TGTGCCACCAGTGACCCTACAGGGGGTGGTGGCTACACCTTC.

The V and J genes are TRBV12-3 or TRBV12-4 and TRBJ2-1, with a tentative D call TRBD1 (5 bases). V was cut by 6 bases and J by 0 bases, with 9 bases left in between. The CDR3 sequence is 14 residues long. Written as DNA, the CDR3 is TGTGCCAGCAGCTCCGACAGCTCCTACAATGAGCAGTTCTTC. This codes for CASSSDSSYNEQFF.

In regard to this clonotype: A junction boundary mismatches the germline segment, possibly from a read error. The V call is TRBV19, the J call TRBJ1-1; TRBD1 matches at 8 bases. CDR3 length: 14 amino acids. Germline assignment: CDR1 LNHDA and CDR2 SQIVND (reference sequence). CDR3 sequence: CASSTTGVGTEALF. For the CDR3, the DNA is TGTGCCAGTAGTACGACAGGGGTGGGTACTGAAGCTCTCTTT.

The chain couples TRBV5-8 to TRBJ2-5; 8 nucleotides agree with TRBD2. With V trimmed by 2 bases and J by 4 bases, 7 bases remained unmatched. CDR3 length: 15 amino acids. Germline V gene lookup returns CDR1 SGHTS and CDR2 YDEGEE. CDR3: CASSLAGERGETQYF. The CDR3 region has the DNA TGTGCCAGCAGCTTAGCGGGAGAGAGGGGAGAGACCCAGTACTTC.

The chain couples TRBV12-3 or TRBV12-4 to TRBJ1-3; the D is unclear. V was pared by 3 bases and J by 3 bases, with 15 bases between. The CDR3 covers 16 residues. The CDR3, as DNA: TGTGCCAGCAGTTTGTATGAGGGCGCAGGTGGAAACACCATATATTTT. It is translated as CASSLYEGAGGNTIYF.

About this clonotype itself: This sequence may be a read error, since a much larger clone differs from it by one base. This rearrangement joins TRBV5-1 to TRBJ1-4, with no clear D. CDR3 length equals 15 residues. CDR1 and CDR2 (germline): SGHRS, YFSETQ. Trimming pared 5 bases from V and 8 bases from J, leaving 19 bases between. CDR3 sequence (DNA): TGCGCCAGCAGTGATGCCGAGGGCGAGGGAGAAAAACTGTTTTTT. This encodes CASSDAEGEGEKLFF.

The rearrangement joins TRBV4-1 to TRBJ1-5; D unclear. The CDR3 loop spans 14 amino acids. The V and J ends lost 4 bases and 7 bases respectively, with 14 bases between them. In germline, CDR1 is MGHRA, CDR2 YSYEKL. The CDR3 DNA reads as TGCGCCAGCAGCCCCGACCCCGGTGGCCAGCCCCAGCATTTT. Its translation is CASSPDPGGQPQHF.